The sequence of this TCR beta chain was determined in a study of glioma-infiltrating T cells. Germline V gene sequence: CDR1 SQVTM, CDR2 ANQGSEA. This CDR3 is 14 amino acids long. Trimming pared 4 bases from V and 7 bases from J, leaving 17 bases between. Findings of the study overall: Non-neoplastic patients had below-expected tissue-blood divergence, while all gliomas exceeded expectation.

TCR alpha and beta CDR3 regions were amplified from RNA using iRepertoire nested multiplex PCR. Input was roughly 100-450 ng of tissue mRNA or PBMC total RNA. TCRdb recomputed calls from the multiplex PCR reads with MiXCR, one row per CDR3 protein. The table includes some 85,000 distinct CDR3 sequences, 20% to 25% detected once. As for this clonotype: As yet, its antigen is unknown.

Input material: glioma tissue, nonneoplastic brain tissue, or PBMCs (not recorded which). The source of this sequence is a human donor with low-grade glioma or glioblastoma, undergoing nonglioma brain surgery, or in good health (not recorded which). This sequence joins TRBV29-1 and TRBJ2-1; D possibly corresponds to TRBD2 (6 bases). Written as DNA, the CDR3 is TGCAGCGTTGGAAGGGGACTCCGCGGGAATGAGCAGTTCTTC. Protein product: CSVGRGLRGNEQFF.